This TCR beta chain came from a study of OX40 agonist ivuxolimab in advanced cancers. Background on the study: A mean age of around 63 years, range about 20 to 90, was recorded, and 70% to 85% were male. Eligibility admitted prior anti-PD-1, anti-PD-L1 or anti-CTLA-4 therapy; around 42% had some.

As concerns this clone: Its antigen is not identified.

The CDR3 is made up of 11 amino acids. The germline V gene has CDR1 KGHSH and CDR2 LQKENI. Trimming shortened V by 6 bases and J by 3 bases, and 2 bases separated the two germline ends. The study's findings and limits: Some patients without response likewise showed low normalized clonal expansion.

TCRdb's table, derived via immunoSEQ multiplex PCR, lists solely in-frame clones and lacks some. The top ten clones hold roughly 0.62% of a sample with fewer than 80,000 clones, less than 90% of them seen once. Samples were taken at baseline and on day 1 of cycles 4 and 7. The gene calls are TRBV18 and TRBJ2-2; D is unclear. Sample: CD4+ or CD8+ T cells sorted from blood, taken in a trial of the OX40 agonist ivuxolimab. The clonotype originates from an adult with an advanced solid tumor such as melanoma, head and neck, liver or kidney cancer. The CDR3 DNA reads as TGTGCCAGCTCGGACACCGGGGAGCTGTTTTTT. Its protein is CASSDTGELFF.